The 31 T cell receptor beta chains in this list originate from one sample, sequenced in a study of tumor and adjacent non-tumor tissue in lung cancer. TCRbeta libraries were built with three rounds of nested PCR, modified from ARM-PCR. TCRdb reprocessed the multiplex PCR reads with MiXCR, giving one entry per CDR3 protein. Among tens of thousands of distinct CDR3 sequences listed, over 70% were seen once. The template was RNA from unsorted bulk tissue. The sequenced sample consisted of lung tumor tissue. The receptors shown here come from a woman aged 50 to 60 with non-small cell lung cancer.

Of note for this clonotype: A read error may account for a junction end that differs from germline. The rearrangement joins TRBV6-5 to TRBJ2-1; TRBD2 matches at 9 bases. Germline CDR1 reads MNHEY; CDR2 reads SVGAGI. The CDR3 spans 17 residues. In DNA form, the CDR3 reads TGCGCCAGCAGGCACGCCTCGGGGCGGGAGGGAGACAATGAGCAGTTCTTC. This translates into CASRHASGREGDNEQFF.

A word on this clonotype: The junction shows a germline mismatch at one end, possibly a read error. CDR3 protein: CTSSLETGGRAYGYTF. Written as DNA, the CDR3 is TGCACCAGCAGCCTGGAGACAGGGGGCCGGGCCTATGGCTACACCTTC. The V call is TRBV5-1, the J call TRBJ1-2; 10 nucleotides agree with TRBD1. CDR1 and CDR2 (germline): SGHRS, YFSETQ. The CDR3 runs to 16 residues.

Concerning this clonotype: One end of the junction does not line up with germline, which may come from a read error. This chain connects TRBV4-2 to TRBJ1-4; TRBD1 might be the D (6 bases). In germline, CDR1 is LGHNA, CDR2 YNFKEQ. The length of the CDR3 is 16 residues. The DNA of the CDR3 is TGTGACAGCAGCCCAACACCAGGACAGCCTAATGAAAAACTGTTTTTT. Translation gives CDSSPTPGQPNEKLFF.

This clonotype was observed a few times. A clone one base away is much larger, so this may be a read error. The chain employs TRBV7-8 and TRBJ2-3, with D perhaps TRBD2 (6 bases). The germline V gene encodes CDR1 SGHVS and CDR2 FQNEAQ. The CDR3 extends over 15 amino acids. CDR3 amino acids: CVSSLSGGASDTQYF. Written as DNA, the CDR3 is TGTGTCAGCAGCTTATCTGGCGGGGCCTCGGATACGCAGTATTTT. Together with reference TRBV7-8 and TRBJ2-3, the CDR3 gives the full variable domain: GAGVSQSPRYKVAKRGQDVALRCDPISGHVSLFWYQQALGQGPEFLTYFQNEAQLDKSGLPSDRFFAERPEGSVSTLKIQRTQQEDSAVYLCVSSLSGGASDTQYFGPGTRLTVL.

This clonotype was observed a handful of times. At one end the junction does not follow the germline gene, possibly because of a read error. This chain connects TRBV29-1 to TRBJ1-3; the D gene is possibly TRBD1 (6 bases). Germline CDR1 reads SQVTM; CDR2 reads ANQGSEA. CDR3 length: 13 amino acids. CDR3 nucleotide sequence: TGTAGCGTTAATTCCGGGGGCGGAAACACCATATATTTT. It is translated as CSVNSGGGNTIYF. Combining the CDR3 with reference TRBV29-1 and TRBJ1-3 gives the whole variable domain SAVISQKPSRDICQRGTSLTIQCQVDSQVTMMFWYRQQPGQSLTLIATANQGSEATYESGFVIDKFPISRPNLTFSTLTVSNMSPEDSSIYLCSVNSGGGNTIYFGEGSWLTVV.

J is TRBJ2-2 and V is TRBV29-1; D is unresolved. Trimming took 8 bases from V and 2 from J, leaving 18 bases between them. The CDR3 is 15 amino acids. Per germline, CDR1 SQVTM and CDR2 ANQGSEA. In DNA form, the CDR3 reads TGCAGCACTCGTCTCTCGCTCTCAAACACCGGGGAGCTGTTTTTT. It encodes CSTRLSLSNTGELFF.

This clonotype was seen more than once but under ten times. A clone one base away is much larger, so this may be a read error. No conserved phenylalanine or tryptophan is present at the end of the CDR3, so a read error is the likely explanation. The gene calls are TRBV28 and TRBJ2-7; D unresolved. The CDR3 extends over 14 amino acids. The germline V and J ends were trimmed by 8 bases and 3 bases, with 17 bases remaining between them. Germline CDR1 reads MDHEN; CDR2 reads SYDVKM. CDR3: CASGLWLGNYEQYL. As DNA, the CDR3 is TGTGCCAGCGGGTTGTGGTTAGGGAACTACGAGCAGTACCTC.

By proportion, this clonotype is medium-sized. This chain links TRBV29-1 with TRBJ1-5; 8 bases match TRBD1. CDR1 SQVTM and CDR2 ANQGSEA come from the germline V gene. Trimming cost V 6 bases and J 3 bases; bases outside gene matches: 7. The CDR3 loop spans 14 amino acids. DNA for the CDR3: TGCAGCGTAGCTGACAGGGGAATCAATCAGCCCCAGCATTTT. Its protein is CSVADRGINQPQHF.

As regards this clonotype: Its ends do not fully match the called genes, so a read error is possible. This chain connects TRBV29-1 to TRBJ2-7; 8 bases are a match to TRBD1. The CDR3 is 14 amino acids. Germline CDR1 and CDR2: SQVTM and ANQGSEA. The CDR3 bases are TGCAGCGTGCTCAGGACAGGGAGCGGGTATGAGCTGTACTTC. Translated, it gives CSVLRTGSGYELYF.

As regards this clonotype: Just one base apart from a much larger clone, this may be a read error. Without the conserved terminal phenylalanine or tryptophan, this CDR3 likely stems from a read error. The chain employs TRBV20-1 and TRBJ2-1, with a weak D call TRBD2 (5 bases). The germline gives CDR1 DFQATT, CDR2 SNEGSKA (reference sequence). Trimming took off 3 bases at V and 8 bases at J, with 17 bases between the two ends. This CDR3 has 14 residues. The CDR3 bases are TGCAGTGCTAGTTCGAGGGTAGATAGGTATGAGCAGTTCTTA. Translated, it gives CSASSRVDRYEQFL.

Turning to this clonotype: This may arise from a read error, as a much more abundant clone is one base away. The V and J genes are TRBV7-9 and TRBJ2-7; TRBD1 might be the D (6 bases). Germline V CDR1 and CDR2: SEHNR, FQNEAQ (reference sequence). The CDR3 runs to 13 residues. In DNA, the CDR3 is TGTGTCAGCAGCCACCACAGGGAATACGAGCAGTACTTC. It encodes CVSSHHREYEQYF.

A remark on this clonotype: A read error is likely, as this CDR3 ends without the conserved phenylalanine or tryptophan. V and J are TRBV30 and TRBJ2-7; D is perhaps TRBD1 (5 bases). The CDR3 covers 17 residues. Germline CDR1 is GTSNPN and CDR2 is SVGIG (reference sequence). The CDR3: CAWRRFFRGSDSYDQYL. CDR3 in DNA: TGTGCCTGGAGACGTTTTTTTAGGGGTTCCGACTCCTACGACCAGTACTTA.

This chain joins TRBV29-1 and TRBJ1-2, with D possibly TRBD1 on 5 matching bases. CDR3 length: 13 amino acids. The V and J ends lost 7 bases and 14 bases respectively, with 26 bases between them. The V gene's germline CDR1 is SQVTM and CDR2 ANQGSEA. CDR3 sequence (DNA): TGCAGCGCCGAGACAGCTAGGAACTATGGCAATACCTTC. Translating gives CSAETARNYGNTF.

There are a few counts of this clonotype. An end of the junction differs from the germline gene, which may be a read error. The V and J genes are TRBV6-1 and TRBJ2-7; a possible D gene is TRBD2 (7 bases). CDR3 length: 16 amino acids. Per germline, CDR1 MNHNS and CDR2 SASEGT. The CDR3 is CASSGDGRGGSYEQYF. CDR3 bases: TGTGCCAGCAGTGGTGATGGGAGGGGGGGGTCCTACGAGCAGTATTTC.

V gene TRBV6-5 combines with J gene TRBJ2-1; possibly TRBD1 or TRBD2 for D (5 bases each). Germline V gene sequence: CDR1 MNHEY, CDR2 SVGAGI. The V end lost 8 bases, the J end lost 1 base, and 18 bases lay between the germline ends. The CDR3 loop spans 16 amino acids. The CDR3 loop is CASGTTNGNSYNEQFF. CDR3 bases: TGTGCCAGCGGGACGACTAACGGGAATTCCTACAATGAGCAGTTCTTC.

With regard to this clonotype: One end of the junction does not line up with germline, which may come from a read error. This chain connects TRBV2 to TRBJ2-5, with D unclear. This CDR3 is built from 15 residues. Germline loops: CDR1 SNHLY, CDR2 FYNNEI. The CDR3 spells CASSEGITVHETQYF. CDR3 DNA sequence: TGTGCCAGCAGTGAAGGGATAACAGTACATGAGACCCAGTACTTT. Together with reference TRBV2 and TRBJ2-5, the CDR3 gives the full variable domain: EPEVTQTPSHQVTQMGQEVILRCVPISNHLYFYWYRQILGQKVEFLVSFYNNEISEKSEIFDDQFSVERPDGSNFTLKIRSTKLEDSAMYFCASSEGITVHETQYFGPGTRLLVL.

V usage is TRBV6-5 and J usage is TRBJ2-2, with D unclear. The CDR3 is 15 residues long. V lost 5 bases, J lost 4 bases, and 14 bases lay in between. The germline CDR1 and CDR2 sequences are MNHEY and SVGAGI. The CDR3 spells CASSQSPSLTGELFF. The DNA of the CDR3 is TGTGCCAGCAGTCAGTCGCCGTCTCTCACCGGGGAGCTGTTTTTT.

This clonotype is a singleton in its sample. The V and J genes are TRBV11-1 and TRBJ2-1, with 15 bases identical to TRBD2. The CDR3 loop spans 14 amino acids. Germline V lookup: CDR1 SGHAT, CDR2 FQDESV (reference sequence). In DNA form, the CDR3 reads TGTGTTTGCAGCTCAGGACTAGCGGGAGGGTTGCAGTTCTTC. Residues: CVCSSGLAGGLQFF.

Note on this clonotype: In this CDR3 the conserved last residue, phenylalanine or tryptophan, is missing, so a read error is likely. This chain joins TRBV10-3 and TRBJ2-7; a possible D gene is TRBD2 (5 bases). Germline CDR1 reads ENHRY; CDR2 reads SYGVKD. The CDR3 spans 13 residues. Here the CDR3 DNA reads TGTGCCACGGAGAGTCAGGACTCCTACGAACAGTACCTC. The encoded protein is CATESQDSYEQYL.

Notes on this clonotype: It is likely a read error, because the conserved phenylalanine at the end of the CDR3 is missing. This chain connects TRBV29-1 to TRBJ2-1, with D perhaps matching TRBD1 (5 bases). The CDR3 contains 14 residues. Trimming removed 6 bases at V and 8 bases at J, with 20 bases between. Germline assignment: CDR1 SQVTM and CDR2 ANQGSEA. Here the CDR3 reads CSVESGQGVDEQFS. In DNA, the CDR3 is TGCAGCGTGGAAAGTGGGCAGGGTGTCGATGAGCAGTTCTCC.

This chain connects TRBV7-9 to TRBJ2-3; D unresolved. This CDR3 is 16 amino acids long. Germline V CDR1 and CDR2: SEHNR, FQNEAQ (reference sequence). The V gene lost 5 bases and the J gene lost 15 bases, with 30 bases spanning the gap. The CDR3 loop reads CASSRPGRPTTDMHYF. The CDR3, as DNA: TGTGCCAGCAGCCGTCCGGGCAGACCCACCACAGATATGCATTATTTT.

In this sample, this clonotype turned up many times. This sequence joins TRBV12-3 or TRBV12-4 and TRBJ2-2; D is undetermined. This CDR3 region has 14 residues. V was cut by 6 bases and J by 2 bases, with 10 bases left in between. The CDR3 DNA is TGTGCCAGCAGGGGGTTTCGCAACACCGGGGAGCTGTTTTTT. Translation: CASRGFRNTGELFF.

The chain couples TRBV6-5 to TRBJ2-5; perhaps TRBD1 as D (6 bases). The CDR3 contains 14 residues. The germline V and J ends were trimmed by 7 bases and 2 bases, with 14 bases remaining between them. Germline V gene sequence: CDR1 MNHEY, CDR2 SVGAGI. As DNA, the CDR3 is TGTGCCAGCAACTCAACAGGGTTTCAAGAGACCCAGTACTTC. This translates into CASNSTGFQETQYF.

This clonotype was recorded a few times. It may be a read error: a sequence one base away is much more abundant. This chain joins TRBV7-9 and TRBJ2-3; D unresolved. CDR1 is SEHNR, CDR2 FQNEAQ, per germline (reference sequence). The CDR3 has 14 residues. CDR3 in amino acids: CVSRATKVADTQYF. CDR3 sequence (DNA): TGTGTCAGCAGAGCGACAAAAGTCGCAGATACGCAGTATTTT.

This clonotype was found once. The J gene is TRBJ1-2, the V gene TRBV29-1; 8 bases fit TRBD1. CDR3 length: 13 residues. Germline V gene lookup returns CDR1 SQVTM and CDR2 ANQGSEA. The CDR3 coding sequence is TGCAACGTCGAACGGCAGGGGGCATATGGCTACACCTTC. Translation: CNVERQGAYGYTF.

With respect to this clonotype: A read error may be the cause here, since a much bigger clone is one base away. The chain joins TRBV30 to TRBJ2-7, with D unresolved. The CDR3 spans 12 residues. Germline V CDR1 and CDR2: GTSNPN, SVGIG (reference sequence). The CDR3 region has the DNA TGTGTCTGGAGTGTACACGGCTACGAGCAGTACTTC. Its translation is CVWSVHGYEQYF.

Remarks on this clonotype: One end of the junction does not line up with germline, which may come from a read error. V and J are TRBV12-3 or TRBV12-4 and TRBJ2-7; D possibly corresponds to TRBD2 (6 bases). The CDR3 contains 13 residues. The CDR3 sequence: CASCFGRTYVQCF. The CDR3 bases are TGTGCCAGCTGTTTTGGGAGGACCTACGTGCAATGCTTC.

On this clonotype: Germline and junction disagree at one end, which may indicate a read error. V and J are TRBV6-4 and TRBJ2-3; D is unresolved. This CDR3 spans 13 amino acids. Per the germline V gene, CDR1 is MRHNA and CDR2 is SNTAGT. Here the CDR3 DNA reads TGTGCCGGCAGTGTCTCCACTACAGATACGCAGTATTTT. It encodes CAGSVSTTDTQYF.

As regards this clonotype: One junction end does not reproduce the germline sequence, and a read error may be involved. V usage is TRBV5-1 and J usage is TRBJ2-5; D is uncertain. This CDR3 region has 16 residues. From germline, CDR1 is SGHRS and CDR2 YFSETQ. The CDR3, as DNA: TGCGCCAGCAGCAATTTCAGGACGGCGAAACAAGAGACTCAGTACTTC. This translates into CASSNFRTAKQETQYF.

Points on this clonotype: A read error may produce the germline difference seen at one junction end. The V and J genes are TRBV11-2 and TRBJ2-7; D is unresolved. This CDR3 is built from 12 residues. CDR1 is SGHAT and CDR2 is FQNNGV in the germline V gene. This CDR3 reads CASTSSTDEQYF. The CDR3 DNA sequence: TGTGCTAGCACGAGCAGCACAGACGAGCAGTACTTC.

In the case of this clonotype: This may come from a read error, since a much larger clone is one base off. The final CDR3 position lacks the conserved phenylalanine or tryptophan, pointing to a likely read error. The V call is TRBV6-5, the J call TRBJ1-5; 9 bases match TRBD1. The J call may be mistaken, given a closer DNA end match to TRBJ2-3. The CDR3 loop spans 15 amino acids. Germline CDR1 reads MNHEY; CDR2 reads SVGAGI. As DNA, the CDR3 is TGTGCCAGCAGTTATACACAGGGGGCGGGTCAGCCCCAGTATCTT. This codes for CASSYTQGAGQPQYL.